This note documents a single T cell receptor (beta chain) sequence. CDR1 GTSNPN and CDR2 SVGIG come from the germline V gene (reference sequence). CDR3 length equals 12 residues. The V and J ends lost 8 bases and 7 bases, in that order; junction bases with no gene match: 5. The data were obtained in a study of blood T cell repertoires in COVID-19. Overall study context: Material from acute and convalescent COVID-19 was sourced from the United States, Italy and Spain. The analysed material was cDNA or gDNA that came from T cells, B-cell-depleted T cells, or PBMCs.

Assay: immunoSEQ multiplex PCR; the TCRdb copy retains only in-frame clones and omits some. The sample holds under 50,000 clones; more than 80% are singletons and the top ten take approximately 5.9%. The sequence came from a man in his 70s with active COVID-19. The genes are TRBV30 and TRBJ1-6; TRBD1 agrees at 7 bases. The sample comprised peripheral blood. CDR3 in DNA: TGTGCCGGGACACAGGGGAATTCACCCCTCCACTTT. The encoded protein is CAGTQGNSPLHF.